Listed below are T cell receptor beta chains from one sample, sequenced in a study of T cell responses to AZD1222 COVID-19 vaccine. TCRdb keeps only in-frame clones here, not all; method: immunoSEQ multiplex PCR. This sample has 200,000 or so clones, with approximately 86% found just once. The material sequenced was peripheral blood, taken on day 0 of AZD1222 vaccination. The source is an adult in good health. The CDR3 runs from the conserved cysteine through the conserved F or W. D genes are given only for firm matches. Rows may omit the clone size; those that give it use once, few, many or a size class.

d_gene: TRBD1
abundance: -
v_gene: TRBV7-3
j_gene: TRBJ1-6
CDR3aa: CASSLTGTGALSSPLHF
CDR3nt: TGTGCCAGCAGCTTAACGGGGACAGGGGCGCTGAGTTCACCCCTCCACTTT

d_gene: TRBD1
abundance: -
v_gene: TRBV3-1/TRBV3-2
j_gene: TRBJ1-6
CDR3aa: CASSHRGALHF
CDR3nt: TGTGCCAGCAGCCACAGGGGGGCCCTCCACTTT

d_gene: TRBD2
abundance: -
v_gene: TRBV5-4
j_gene: TRBJ2-5
CDR3aa: CASSLRSSGGPQETQYF
CDR3nt: TGTGCCAGCAGCTTGAGATCTAGCGGGGGCCCTCAAGAGACCCAGTACTTC

d_gene: -
abundance: few
v_gene: TRBV15
j_gene: TRBJ2-3
CDR3aa: CATSARRGGEAQYF
CDR3nt: TGTGCCACCAGCGCCCGAAGGGGCGGGGAGGCGCAGTATTTT

d_gene: TRBD1
abundance: once
v_gene: TRBV27
j_gene: TRBJ1-1
CDR3aa: CASRIGPGTGTEAFF
CDR3nt: TGTGCCAGCAGGATAGGGCCTGGGACAGGGACTGAAGCTTTCTTT

d_gene: TRBD2
abundance: -
v_gene: TRBV4-3
j_gene: TRBJ2-7
CDR3aa: CASSQSLPSPERGAYEQYF
CDR3nt: TGCGCCAGCAGCCAATCGCTCCCCTCACCGGAACGGGGGGCCTACGAGCAGTACTTC

d_gene: TRBD1
abundance: -
v_gene: TRBV4-1
j_gene: TRBJ1-2
CDR3aa: CASSHPTGGLVTNYGYTF
CDR3nt: TGCGCCAGCAGCCACCCGACAGGGGGCTTAGTCACTAACTATGGCTACACCTTC

d_gene: -
abundance: -
v_gene: TRBV5-5
j_gene: TRBJ2-2
CDR3aa: CASSPWGQRAGELFF
CDR3nt: TGTGCCAGCAGCCCATGGGGGCAGAGGGCCGGGGAGCTGTTTTTT

d_gene: -
abundance: -
v_gene: TRBV4-1
j_gene: TRBJ1-1
CDR3aa: CASSQAGSAMNTEAFF
CDR3nt: TGCGCCAGCAGCCAAGCAGGAAGTGCCATGAACACTGAAGCTTTCTTT

d_gene: TRBD1
abundance: -
v_gene: TRBV5-1
j_gene: TRBJ2-2
CDR3aa: CASRRTGGAPGELFF
CDR3nt: TGCGCCAGCAGGCGGACAGGGGGCGCCCCCGGGGAGCTGTTTTTT

d_gene: -
abundance: -
v_gene: TRBV4-2
j_gene: TRBJ1-1
CDR3aa: CASSHLRDTNTEAFF
CDR3nt: TGTGCCAGCAGCCACCTCCGGGACACGAACACTGAAGCTTTCTTT

d_gene: -
abundance: -
v_gene: TRBV30
j_gene: TRBJ2-7
CDR3aa: CAWSDSYEQYF
CDR3nt: TGTGCCTGGAGCGATAGTTACGAGCAGTACTTC

d_gene: TRBD1
abundance: -
v_gene: TRBV5-5
j_gene: TRBJ1-6
CDR3aa: CASSLTTGGNSPLHF
CDR3nt: TGTGCCAGCAGCTTGACGACAGGGGGAAATTCACCCCTCCACTTT

d_gene: -
abundance: few
v_gene: TRBV7-3
j_gene: TRBJ1-3
CDR3aa: CASSLTPVTSGNTIYF
CDR3nt: TGTGCCAGCAGCTTAACCCCCGTTACCTCTGGAAACACCATATATTTT

d_gene: -
abundance: -
v_gene: TRBV3-1/TRBV3-2
j_gene: TRBJ1-2
CDR3aa: CASGSNYGYTF
CDR3nt: TGTGCCAGCGGGAGTAACTATGGCTACACCTTC

d_gene: TRBD1
abundance: -
v_gene: TRBV5-1
j_gene: TRBJ1-1
CDR3aa: CASSSGQPNTEAFF
CDR3nt: TGCGCCAGCAGCTCGGGACAGCCGAACACTGAAGCTTTCTTT

d_gene: -
abundance: -
v_gene: TRBV14
j_gene: TRBJ2-7
CDR3aa: CASSQDEQEYF
CDR3nt: TGTGCCAGCAGCCAAGATGAACAGGAATACTTC

d_gene: -
abundance: -
v_gene: TRBV9
j_gene: TRBJ1-2
CDR3aa: CASSRGPSYGYTF
CDR3nt: TGTGCCAGCAGCCGGGGGCCGAGCTATGGCTACACCTTC

d_gene: -
abundance: -
v_gene: TRBV5-1
j_gene: TRBJ1-1
CDR3aa: CASSLAPAENTEAFF
CDR3nt: TGCGCCAGCAGCTTGGCCCCAGCTGAGAACACTGAAGCTTTCTTT

d_gene: -
abundance: -
v_gene: TRBV11-2
j_gene: TRBJ2-2
CDR3aa: CASSLDQHGELFF
CDR3nt: TGTGCCAGCAGCTTAGACCAACACGGGGAGCTGTTTTTT

d_gene: -
abundance: few
v_gene: TRBV15
j_gene: TRBJ1-1
CDR3aa: CATSRGVGGGDTEAFF
CDR3nt: TGTGCCACCAGCAGAGGAGTAGGAGGGGGGGACACTGAAGCTTTCTTT

d_gene: -
abundance: -
v_gene: TRBV5-4
j_gene: TRBJ1-6
CDR3aa: CASSHRQWPAPLHF
CDR3nt: TGTGCCAGCAGCCATAGACAGTGGCCGGCGCCCCTCCACTTT

d_gene: TRBD1
abundance: -
v_gene: TRBV18
j_gene: TRBJ1-6
CDR3aa: CASSPGTGTDSPLHF
CDR3nt: TGTGCCAGCTCACCGGGGACAGGGACGGATTCACCCCTCCACTTT